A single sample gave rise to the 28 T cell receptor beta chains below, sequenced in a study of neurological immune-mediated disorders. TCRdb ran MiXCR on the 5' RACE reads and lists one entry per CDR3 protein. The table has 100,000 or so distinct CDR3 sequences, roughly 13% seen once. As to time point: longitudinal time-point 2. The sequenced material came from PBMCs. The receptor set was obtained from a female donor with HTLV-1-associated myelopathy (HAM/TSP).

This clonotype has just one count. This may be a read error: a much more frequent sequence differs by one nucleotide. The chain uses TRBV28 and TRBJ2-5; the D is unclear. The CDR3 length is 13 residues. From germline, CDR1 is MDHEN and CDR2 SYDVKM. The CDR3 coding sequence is TGTGCCAACAGTTTTTCAATCGCAGGGACCCAGTACTTC. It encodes CANSFSIAGTQYF.

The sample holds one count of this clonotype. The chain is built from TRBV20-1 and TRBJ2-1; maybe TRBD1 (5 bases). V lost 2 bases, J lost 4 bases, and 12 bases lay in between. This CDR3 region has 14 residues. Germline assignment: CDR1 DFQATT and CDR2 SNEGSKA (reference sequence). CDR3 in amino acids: CSARRQGHYNEQFF. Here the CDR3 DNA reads TGCAGTGCTAGACGTCAGGGCCATTACAATGAGCAGTTCTTC.

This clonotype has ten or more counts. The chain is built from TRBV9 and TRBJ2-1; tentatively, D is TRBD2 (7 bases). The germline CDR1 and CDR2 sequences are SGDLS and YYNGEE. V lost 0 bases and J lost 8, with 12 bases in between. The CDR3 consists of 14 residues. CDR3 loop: CASSVVAGAYEQFF. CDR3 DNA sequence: TGTGCCAGCAGCGTAGTCGCGGGGGCCTATGAGCAGTTCTTC. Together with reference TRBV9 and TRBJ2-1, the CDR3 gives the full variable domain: DSGVTQTPKHLITATGQRVTLRCSPRSGDLSVYWYQQSLDQGLQFLIQYYNGEERAKGNILERFSAQQFPDLHSELNLSSLELGDSALYFCASSVVAGAYEQFFGPGTRLTVL.

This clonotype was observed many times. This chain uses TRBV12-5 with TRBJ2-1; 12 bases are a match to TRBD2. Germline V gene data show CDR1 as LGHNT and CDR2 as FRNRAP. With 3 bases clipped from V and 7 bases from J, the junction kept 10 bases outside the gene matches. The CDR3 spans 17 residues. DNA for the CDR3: TGTGCTAGTGGTTTCCAGAGATCTAGCGGGGGGGCGAATGAGCAGTTCTTC. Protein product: CASGFQRSSGGANEQFF.

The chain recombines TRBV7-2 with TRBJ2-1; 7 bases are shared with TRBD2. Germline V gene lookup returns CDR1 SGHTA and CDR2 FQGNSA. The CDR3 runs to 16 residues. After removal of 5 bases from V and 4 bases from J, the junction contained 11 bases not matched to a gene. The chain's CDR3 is CASSPTSPRIYNEQFF. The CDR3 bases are TGTGCCAGCAGCCCGACTAGCCCACGTATATACAATGAGCAGTTCTTC.

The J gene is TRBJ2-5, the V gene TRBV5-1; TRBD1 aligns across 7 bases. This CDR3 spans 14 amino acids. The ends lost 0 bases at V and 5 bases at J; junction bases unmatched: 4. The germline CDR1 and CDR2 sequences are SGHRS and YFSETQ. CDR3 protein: CASSLEGQQETQYF. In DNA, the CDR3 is TGCGCCAGCAGCTTGGAGGGACAGCAGGAGACCCAGTACTTC.

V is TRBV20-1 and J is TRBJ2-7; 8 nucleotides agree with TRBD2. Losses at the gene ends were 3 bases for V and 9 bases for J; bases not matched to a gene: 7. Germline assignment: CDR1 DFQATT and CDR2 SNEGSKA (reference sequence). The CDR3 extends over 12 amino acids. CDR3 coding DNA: TGCAGTGCTAGCAGCGGGGGCGGGGGGCAGTACTTC. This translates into CSASSGGGGQYF.

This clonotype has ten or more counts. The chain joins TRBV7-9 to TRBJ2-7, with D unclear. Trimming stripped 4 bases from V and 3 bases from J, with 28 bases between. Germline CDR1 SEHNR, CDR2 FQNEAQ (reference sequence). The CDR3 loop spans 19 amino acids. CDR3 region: CASSSPFPSGGKINYEQYF. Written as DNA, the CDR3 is TGTGCCAGCAGCTCGCCTTTCCCCTCTGGCGGAAAAATAAACTACGAGCAGTACTTC. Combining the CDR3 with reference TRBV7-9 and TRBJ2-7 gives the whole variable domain DTGVSQNPRHKITKRGQNVTFRCDPISEHNRLYWYRQTLGQGPEFLTYFQNEAQLEKSRLLSDRFSAERPKGSFSTLEIQRTEQGDSAMYLCASSSPFPSGGKINYEQYFGPGTRLTVT.

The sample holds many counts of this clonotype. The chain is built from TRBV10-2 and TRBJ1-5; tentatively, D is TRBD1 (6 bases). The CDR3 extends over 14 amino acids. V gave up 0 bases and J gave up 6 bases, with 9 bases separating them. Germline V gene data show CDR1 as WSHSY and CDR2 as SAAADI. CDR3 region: CASSESTGSQPQHF. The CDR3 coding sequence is TGCGCCAGCAGTGAGTCAACAGGGAGTCAGCCCCAGCATTTT.

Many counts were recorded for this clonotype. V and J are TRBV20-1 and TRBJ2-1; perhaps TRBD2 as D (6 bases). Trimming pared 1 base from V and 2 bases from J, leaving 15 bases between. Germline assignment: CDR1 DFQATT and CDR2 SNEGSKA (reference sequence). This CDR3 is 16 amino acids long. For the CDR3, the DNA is TGCAGTGCTAGAGTCATCGCGGGGATAGCCTACAATGAGCAGTTCTTC. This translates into CSARVIAGIAYNEQFF.

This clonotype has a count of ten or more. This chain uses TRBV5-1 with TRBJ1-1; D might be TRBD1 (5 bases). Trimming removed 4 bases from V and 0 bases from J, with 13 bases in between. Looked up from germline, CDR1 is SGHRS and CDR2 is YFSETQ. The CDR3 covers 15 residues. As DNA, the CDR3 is TGCGCCAGCAGCCGCCTTGCGGGGGTGAACACTGAAGCTTTCTTT. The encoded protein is CASSRLAGVNTEAFF.

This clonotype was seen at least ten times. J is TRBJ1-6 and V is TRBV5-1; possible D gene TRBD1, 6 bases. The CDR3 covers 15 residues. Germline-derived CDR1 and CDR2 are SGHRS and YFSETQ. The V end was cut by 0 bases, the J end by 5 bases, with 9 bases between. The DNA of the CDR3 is TGCGCCAGCAGCTTGGCCACAGGGAATAATTCACCCCTCCACTTT. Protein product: CASSLATGNNSPLHF.

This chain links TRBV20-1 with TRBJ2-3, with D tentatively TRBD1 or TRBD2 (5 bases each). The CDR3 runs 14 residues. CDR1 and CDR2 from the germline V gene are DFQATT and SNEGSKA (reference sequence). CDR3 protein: CSTQGDFSTTTQYF. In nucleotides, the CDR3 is TGCAGCACCCAGGGAGATTTTAGCACAACTACGCAGTATTTT.

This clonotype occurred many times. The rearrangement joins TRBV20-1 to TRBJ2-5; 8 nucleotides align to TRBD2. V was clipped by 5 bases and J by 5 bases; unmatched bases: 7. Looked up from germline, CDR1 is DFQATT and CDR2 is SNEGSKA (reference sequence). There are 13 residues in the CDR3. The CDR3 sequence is CSAWGLVSETQYF. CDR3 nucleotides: TGCAGTGCTTGGGGACTAGTTTCCGAGACCCAGTACTTC.

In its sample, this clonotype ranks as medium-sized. The CDR3 sequence is CASSFRQGQETQYF. The CDR3 DNA reads as TGTGCCAGCAGCTTCCGACAGGGGCAAGAGACCCAGTACTTC. V and J are TRBV5-6 and TRBJ2-5; 8 positions agree with TRBD1. The CDR3 loop spans 14 amino acids. CDR1 is SGHDT and CDR2 is YYEEEE in the germline V gene. V dropped 2 bases and J dropped 2; count of bases not matched to a gene: 2.

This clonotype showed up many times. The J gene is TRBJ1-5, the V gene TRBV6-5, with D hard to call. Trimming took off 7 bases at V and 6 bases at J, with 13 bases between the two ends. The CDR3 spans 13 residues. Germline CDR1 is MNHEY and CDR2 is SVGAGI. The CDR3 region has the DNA TGTGCCAGCAACCAAATCGGTGGTCAGCCCCAGCATTTT. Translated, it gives CASNQIGGQPQHF.

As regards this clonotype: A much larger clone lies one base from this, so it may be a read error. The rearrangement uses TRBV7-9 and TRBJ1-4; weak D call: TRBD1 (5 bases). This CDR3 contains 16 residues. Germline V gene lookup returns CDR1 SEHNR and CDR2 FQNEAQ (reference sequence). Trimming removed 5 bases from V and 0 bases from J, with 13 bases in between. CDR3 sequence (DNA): TGTGCCAGCAGCATGACGGGACGGACAACTAATGAAAAACTGTTTTTT. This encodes CASSMTGRTTNEKLFF.

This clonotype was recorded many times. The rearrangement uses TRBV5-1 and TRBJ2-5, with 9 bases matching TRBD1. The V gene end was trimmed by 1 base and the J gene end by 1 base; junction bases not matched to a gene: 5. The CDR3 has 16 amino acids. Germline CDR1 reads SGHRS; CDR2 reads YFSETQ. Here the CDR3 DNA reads TGCGCCAGCAGCTTGACCGGGACAGGGACCCAAGAGACCCAGTACTTC. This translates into CASSLTGTGTQETQYF.

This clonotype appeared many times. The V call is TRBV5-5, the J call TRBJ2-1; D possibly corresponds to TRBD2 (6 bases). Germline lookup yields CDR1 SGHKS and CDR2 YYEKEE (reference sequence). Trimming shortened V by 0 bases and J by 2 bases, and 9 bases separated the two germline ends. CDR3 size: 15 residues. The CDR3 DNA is TGTGCCAGCAGCTTGGAGGAGGGACCCTACAATGAGCAGTTCTTC. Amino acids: CASSLEEGPYNEQFF.

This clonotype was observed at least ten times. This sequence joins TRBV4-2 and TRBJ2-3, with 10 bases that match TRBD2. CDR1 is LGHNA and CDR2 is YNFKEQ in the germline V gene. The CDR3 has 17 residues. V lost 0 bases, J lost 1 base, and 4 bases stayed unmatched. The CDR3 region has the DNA TGTGCCAGCAGCCAAGAGGTCCTAGCGGGGGGCACAGATACGCAGTATTTT. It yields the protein CASSQEVLAGGTDTQYF.

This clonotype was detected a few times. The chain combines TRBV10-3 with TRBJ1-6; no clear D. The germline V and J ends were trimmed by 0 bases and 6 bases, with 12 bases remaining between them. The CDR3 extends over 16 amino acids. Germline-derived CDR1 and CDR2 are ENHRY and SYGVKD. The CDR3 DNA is TGTGCCATCAGTGAGTCTGAGGAACAGTTTAATTCACCCCTCCACTTT. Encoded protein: CAISESEEQFNSPLHF.

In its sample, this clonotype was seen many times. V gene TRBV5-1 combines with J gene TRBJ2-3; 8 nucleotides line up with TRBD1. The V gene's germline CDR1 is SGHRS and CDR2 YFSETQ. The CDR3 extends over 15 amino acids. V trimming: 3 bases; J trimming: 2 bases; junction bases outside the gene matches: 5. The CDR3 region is CASSSRDRYTDTQYF. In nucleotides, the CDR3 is TGCGCCAGCAGCTCCCGGGACAGGTACACAGATACGCAGTATTTT.

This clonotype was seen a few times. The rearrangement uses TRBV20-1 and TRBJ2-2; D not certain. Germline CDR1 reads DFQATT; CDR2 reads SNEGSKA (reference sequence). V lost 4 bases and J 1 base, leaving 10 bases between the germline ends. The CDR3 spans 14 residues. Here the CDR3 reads CSAMGQMNTGELFF. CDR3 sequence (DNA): TGCAGTGCTATGGGCCAGATGAACACCGGGGAGCTGTTTTTT.

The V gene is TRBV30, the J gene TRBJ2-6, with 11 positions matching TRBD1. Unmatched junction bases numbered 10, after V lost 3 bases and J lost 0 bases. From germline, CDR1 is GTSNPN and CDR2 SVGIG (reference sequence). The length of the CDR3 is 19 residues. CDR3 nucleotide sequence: TGTGCCTGGAGCCCCCGGACAGGGGGCCTAAGCTCTGGGGCCAACGTCCTGACTTTC. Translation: CAWSPRTGGLSSGANVLTF.

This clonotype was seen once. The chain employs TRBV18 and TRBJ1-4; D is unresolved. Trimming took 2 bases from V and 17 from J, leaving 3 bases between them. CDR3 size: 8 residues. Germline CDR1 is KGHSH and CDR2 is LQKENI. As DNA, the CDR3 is TGTGCCAGCTCACCAGACTTTTTT. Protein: CASSPDFF. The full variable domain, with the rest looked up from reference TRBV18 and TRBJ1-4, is NAGVMQNPRHLVRRRGQEARLRCSPMKGHSHVYWYRQLPEEGLKFMVYLQKENIIDESGMPKERFSAEFPKEGPSILRIQQVVRGDSAAYFCASSPDFFGSGTQLSVL.

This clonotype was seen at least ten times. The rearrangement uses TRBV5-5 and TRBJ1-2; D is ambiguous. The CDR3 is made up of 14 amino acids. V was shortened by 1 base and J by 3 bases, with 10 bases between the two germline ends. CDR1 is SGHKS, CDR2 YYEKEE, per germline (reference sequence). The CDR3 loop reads CASSLIVEDYGYTF. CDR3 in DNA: TGTGCCAGCAGCTTGATCGTGGAGGACTATGGCTACACCTTC.

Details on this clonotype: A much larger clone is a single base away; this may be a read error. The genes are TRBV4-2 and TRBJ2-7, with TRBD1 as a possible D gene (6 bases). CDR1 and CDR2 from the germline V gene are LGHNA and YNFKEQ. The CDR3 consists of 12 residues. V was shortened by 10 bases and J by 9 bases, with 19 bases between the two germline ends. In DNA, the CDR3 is TGTGCCATCCGCCGGGACACGGACGCGCAGTACTTC. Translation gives CAIRRDTDAQYF.

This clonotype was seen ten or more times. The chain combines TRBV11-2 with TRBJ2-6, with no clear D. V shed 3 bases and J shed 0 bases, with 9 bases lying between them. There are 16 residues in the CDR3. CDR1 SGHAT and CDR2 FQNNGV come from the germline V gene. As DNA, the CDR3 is TGTGCCAGCAGCTTCAGGAGCCACTCTGGGGCCAACGTCCTGACTTTC. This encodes CASSFRSHSGANVLTF.